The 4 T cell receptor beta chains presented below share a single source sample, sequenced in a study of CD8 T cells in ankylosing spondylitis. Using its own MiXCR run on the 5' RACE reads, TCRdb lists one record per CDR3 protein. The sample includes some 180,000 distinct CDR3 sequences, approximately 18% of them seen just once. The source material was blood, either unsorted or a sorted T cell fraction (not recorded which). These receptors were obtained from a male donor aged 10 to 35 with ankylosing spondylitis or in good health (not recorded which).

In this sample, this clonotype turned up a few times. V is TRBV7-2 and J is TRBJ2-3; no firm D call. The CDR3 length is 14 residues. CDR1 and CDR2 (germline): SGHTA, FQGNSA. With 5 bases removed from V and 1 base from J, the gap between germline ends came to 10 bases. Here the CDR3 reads CASSPRIGTDTQYF. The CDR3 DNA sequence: TGTGCCAGCAGCCCCCGCATAGGCACAGATACGCAGTATTTT.

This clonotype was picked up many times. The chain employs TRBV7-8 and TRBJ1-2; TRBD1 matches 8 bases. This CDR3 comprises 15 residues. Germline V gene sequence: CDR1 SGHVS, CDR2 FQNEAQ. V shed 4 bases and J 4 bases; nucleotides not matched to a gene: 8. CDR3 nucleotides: TGTGCCAGCAGCTCCAGACAGGGGAATTTCTATGGCTACACCTTC. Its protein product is CASSSRQGNFYGYTF. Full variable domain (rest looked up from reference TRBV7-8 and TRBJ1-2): GAGVSQSPRYKVAKRGQDVALRCDPISGHVSLFWYQQALGQGPEFLTYFQNEAQLDKSGLPSDRFFAERPEGSVSTLKIQRTQQEDSAVYLCASSSRQGNFYGYTFGSGTRLTVV.

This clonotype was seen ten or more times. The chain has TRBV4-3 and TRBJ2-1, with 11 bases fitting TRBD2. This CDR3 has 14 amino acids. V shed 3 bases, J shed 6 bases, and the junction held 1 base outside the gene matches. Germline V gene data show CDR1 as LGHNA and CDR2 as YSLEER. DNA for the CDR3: TGCGCCAGCAGCCATGGGACTAGCGGCAATGAGCAGTTCTTC. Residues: CASSHGTSGNEQFF.

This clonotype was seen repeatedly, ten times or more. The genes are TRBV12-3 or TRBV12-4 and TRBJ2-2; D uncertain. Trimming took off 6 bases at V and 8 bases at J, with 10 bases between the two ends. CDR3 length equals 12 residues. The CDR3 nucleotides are TGTGCCAGCAGCGACCTCGCAGGGGAGCTGTTTTTT. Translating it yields CASSDLAGELFF.